This section outlines one TCR beta chain sequence together with its context. No antigen is known for it. No base qualities exist here, and no much larger clone lies one base off it. TCRbeta CDR3 regions were amplified from genomic DNA using the immunoSEQ Assay, a bias-controlled multiplex PCR. The study's own analysis went as follows. The number of nucleated cells in each sample was estimated from the amplification of reference gene primers within the assay. To quantify the absolute abundance of each unique TCRbeta CDR3 rearrangement, sequence reads were collapsed and filtered. For each sample, productive Simpson clonality was calculated by taking the square root of Simpson's diversity index across productive rearrangements. Held by TCRdb, this immuneACCESS table contains in-frame sequences only and omits some clones. Under half of the omission traces to an unresolved V gene where checked; the cause of the rest is unknown. D and trimming come from the DNA, and the V and J calls and clone size come from that table. The sample yields about 380,000 clones; around 89% were counted once. The top ten hold roughly 1.2% of the sample.

This entry belongs to a study of blood T cell repertoires in COVID-19 (dated by TCRdb to between 2020 and 2021). About the study as a whole: Collaborator samples came from the United States, Italy and Spain and covered acute and convalescent phases of COVID-19. The prospective study material was composed of cDNA or gDNA derived from T cells, B-cell-depleted T cells, or PBMCs. Samples came from the ongoing ImmuneRACE study (first 160 participants) plus 1,254 subjects from 6 global collaborators. The sample metadata nearly always contained a de-identified subject ID, COVID-19 status, age in years and sex. Where available, HLA class I and class II types were obtained from metadata supplied by the sample provider rather than from assay-based typing. The dataset comprised deeply sampled blood TCRbeta repertoires from subjects exposed to, actively infected with, or recovered from COVID-19. The repertoires were made available in a free public database intended to serve as a resource for research on the immune response to SARS-CoV-2.

There are 13 amino acids in the CDR3, from cysteine to phenylalanine inclusive. Only CDR3 DNA is held: 39 bases, read in frame from base 1. CDR1 and CDR2, per the germline V gene (reference sequence), are LNHDA and SQIVND. In the prospective study, participants were about 18 to 95 years old, resided in 24 geographic areas of the United States, and were enrolled through a virtual design. Cohort assignment in the prospective study relied on participant-reported clinical history from a screening survey and a study questionnaire. Recovered participants in ImmuneRACE Cohort 3 were defined by two consecutive negative NP/OP PCR tests, clearance by a healthcare professional, or resolution of symptoms. In the prospective study, mobile phlebotomists collected whole blood, serum and a nasopharyngeal or oropharyngeal swab from each participant. Participants in the prospective study had the option to provide additional blood draws and questionnaires over a roughly two-month period. Prospective study blood samples were shipped either frozen or at room temperature before DNA extraction.

Paper-wide results and their limitations: The amount of clinical and demographic metadata varied by source and participant and was provided uncurated.

Sequenced sample: PBMCs or T cells enriched from blood (not recorded which). The receptor was isolated from a woman younger than 30 who had recovered from COVID-19. The chain is made from TRBV19 and TRBJ1-1; TRBD1 could be the D gene, as 6 bases match. The nucleotide sequence is TGTGCTTCCACAGGGTCCCAGAACACTGAAGCTTTCTTT. This is translated as CASTGSQNTEAFF.